This entry features one T cell receptor (beta chain) sequence. This sample stems from a study of identical twins. Template switching added a universal primer site, and cDNA bore unique molecular identifiers. TCRdb re-called the 5' RACE reads through MiXCR, storing one row per CDR3 protein. Of around 1.7 million distinct CDR3 sequences listed, about 32% are singletons. The CDR3 spans 15 residues. The V segment lost 5 bases and the J segment 7 bases; nucleotides outside the gene matches: 10. Germline V gene lookup returns CDR1 KGHDR and CDR2 SFDVKD. The TCR originated in a newborn girl in good health. The chain couples TRBV24-1 to TRBJ2-7; 10 nucleotides line up with TRBD2. The sequencing input was cord blood. The CDR3 DNA is TGTGCCACCAGTGTTACCAGCGGGAGGGGGGCTGAGCAGTACTTC. Encoded protein: CATSVTSGRGAEQYF.